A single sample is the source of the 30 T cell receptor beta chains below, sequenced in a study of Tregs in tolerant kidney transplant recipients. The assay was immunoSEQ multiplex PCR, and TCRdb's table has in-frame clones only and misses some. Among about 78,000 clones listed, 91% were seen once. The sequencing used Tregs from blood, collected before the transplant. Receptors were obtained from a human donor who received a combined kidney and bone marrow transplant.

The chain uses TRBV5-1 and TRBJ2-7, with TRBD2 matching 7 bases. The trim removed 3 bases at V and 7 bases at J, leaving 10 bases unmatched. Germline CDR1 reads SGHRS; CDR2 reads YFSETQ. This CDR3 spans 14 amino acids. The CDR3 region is CASSSMTPGGEQYF. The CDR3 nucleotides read TGCGCCAGCAGCTCCATGACCCCGGGGGGAGAGCAGTACTTC. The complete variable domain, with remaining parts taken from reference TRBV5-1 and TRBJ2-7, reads KAGVTQTPRYLIKTRGQQVTLSCSPISGHRSVSWYQQTPGQGLQFLFEYFSETQRNKGNFPGRFSGRQFSNSRSEMNVSTLELGDSALYLCASSSMTPGGEQYFGPGTRLTVT.

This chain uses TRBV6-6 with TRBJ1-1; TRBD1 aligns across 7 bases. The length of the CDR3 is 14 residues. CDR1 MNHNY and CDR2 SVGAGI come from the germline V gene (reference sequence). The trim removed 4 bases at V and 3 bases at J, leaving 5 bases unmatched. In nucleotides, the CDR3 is TGTGCCAGCAGTTCCCGTCAGGGGGACACTGAAGCTTTCTTT. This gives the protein CASSSRQGDTEAFF.

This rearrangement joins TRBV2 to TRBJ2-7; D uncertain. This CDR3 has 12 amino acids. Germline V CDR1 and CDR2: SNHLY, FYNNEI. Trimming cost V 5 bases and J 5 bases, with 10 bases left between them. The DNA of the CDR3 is TGTGCCAGCAGTACCGGGTCAAACGAGCAGTACTTC. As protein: CASSTGSNEQYF.

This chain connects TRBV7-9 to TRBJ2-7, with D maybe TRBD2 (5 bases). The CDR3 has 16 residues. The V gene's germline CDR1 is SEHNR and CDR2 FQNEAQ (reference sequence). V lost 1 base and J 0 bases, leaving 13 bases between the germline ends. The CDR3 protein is CASSLVRTGSSYEQYF. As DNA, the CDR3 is TGTGCCAGCAGCTTAGTCCGGACGGGAAGCTCCTACGAGCAGTACTTC.

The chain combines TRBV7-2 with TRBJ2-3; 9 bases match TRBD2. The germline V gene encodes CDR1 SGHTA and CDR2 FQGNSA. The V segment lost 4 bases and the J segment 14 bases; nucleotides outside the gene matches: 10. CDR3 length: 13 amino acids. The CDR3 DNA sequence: TGTGCCAGCAGCTCCCGGGCTAGCGGGATTTCGTATTTT. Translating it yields CASSSRASGISYF.

CDR3 sequence: CASSLESPLQETQYF. The CDR3 DNA follows: TGTGCCAGCAGCTTGGAGTCCCCCCTCCAAGAGACCCAGTACTTC. The gene calls are TRBV5-4 and TRBJ2-5; no definite D call. The germline V and J ends were trimmed by 0 bases and 1 base, with 10 bases remaining between them. The CDR3 is 15 residues long. The germline V gene has CDR1 SGHNT and CDR2 YYREEE (reference sequence).

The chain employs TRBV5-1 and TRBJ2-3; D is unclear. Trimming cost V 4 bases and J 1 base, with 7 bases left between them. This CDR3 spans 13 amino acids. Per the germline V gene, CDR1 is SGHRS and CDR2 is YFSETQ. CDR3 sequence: CASSERGTDTQYF. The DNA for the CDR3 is TGCGCCAGCAGCGAGCGAGGCACAGATACGCAGTATTTT.

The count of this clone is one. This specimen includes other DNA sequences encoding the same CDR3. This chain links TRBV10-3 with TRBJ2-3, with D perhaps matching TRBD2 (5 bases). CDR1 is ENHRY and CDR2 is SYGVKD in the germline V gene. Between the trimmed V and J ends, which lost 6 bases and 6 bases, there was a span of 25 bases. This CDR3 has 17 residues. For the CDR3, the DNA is TGTGCCATCAGGGGTGGACGGGGTTCAGTCGGAAGGGATACGCAGTATTTT. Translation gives CAIRGGRGSVGRDTQYF.

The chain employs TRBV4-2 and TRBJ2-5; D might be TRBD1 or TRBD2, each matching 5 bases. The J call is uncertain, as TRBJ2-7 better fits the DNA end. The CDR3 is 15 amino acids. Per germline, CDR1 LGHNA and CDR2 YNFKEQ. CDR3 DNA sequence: TGTGCCAGCAGCCACCGGGACGGATACAGCTACGAGCAGTACTTC. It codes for CASSHRDGYSYEQYF.

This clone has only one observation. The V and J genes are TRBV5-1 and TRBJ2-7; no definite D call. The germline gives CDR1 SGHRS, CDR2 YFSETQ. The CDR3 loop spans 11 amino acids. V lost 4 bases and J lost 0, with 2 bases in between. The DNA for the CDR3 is TGCGCCAGCAGCACCTCCTACGAGCAGTACTTC. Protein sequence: CASSTSYEQYF.

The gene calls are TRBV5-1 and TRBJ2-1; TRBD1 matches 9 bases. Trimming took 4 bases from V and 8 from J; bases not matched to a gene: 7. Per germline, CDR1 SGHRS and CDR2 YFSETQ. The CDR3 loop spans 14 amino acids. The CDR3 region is CASSAGQGLDEQFF. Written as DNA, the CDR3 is TGCGCCAGCAGCGCGGGACAGGGCCTGGATGAGCAGTTCTTC.

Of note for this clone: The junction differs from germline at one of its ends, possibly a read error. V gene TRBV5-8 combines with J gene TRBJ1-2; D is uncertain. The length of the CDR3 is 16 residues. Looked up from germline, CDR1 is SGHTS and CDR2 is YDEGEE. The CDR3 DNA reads TGTGCCAGCGGCTTGTTCTTTGGCAGCCTGGGCTATGGCTACACCTTC. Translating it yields CASGLFFGSLGYGYTF.

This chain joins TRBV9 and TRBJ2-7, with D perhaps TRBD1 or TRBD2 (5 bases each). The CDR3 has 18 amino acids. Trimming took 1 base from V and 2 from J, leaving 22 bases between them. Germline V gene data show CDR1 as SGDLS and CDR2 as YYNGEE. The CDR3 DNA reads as TGTGCCAGCAGCGTATTCGGGGACGACCGGGACGGAGCCTACGAGCAGTACTTC. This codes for CASSVFGDDRDGAYEQYF.

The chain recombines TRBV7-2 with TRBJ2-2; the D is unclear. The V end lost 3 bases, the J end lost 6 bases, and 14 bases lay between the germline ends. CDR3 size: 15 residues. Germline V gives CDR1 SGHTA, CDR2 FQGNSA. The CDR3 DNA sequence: TGTGCCAGCAGCTTCACCCCCCAGCGCGCCGGGGAGCTGTTTTTT. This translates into CASSFTPQRAGELFF.

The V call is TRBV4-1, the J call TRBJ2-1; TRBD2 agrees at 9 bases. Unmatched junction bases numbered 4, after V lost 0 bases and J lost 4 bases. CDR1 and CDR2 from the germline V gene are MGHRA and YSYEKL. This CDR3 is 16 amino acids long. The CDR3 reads CASSQDRTSEYNEQFF. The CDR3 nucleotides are TGCGCCAGCAGCCAAGATAGGACTAGCGAATACAATGAGCAGTTCTTC.

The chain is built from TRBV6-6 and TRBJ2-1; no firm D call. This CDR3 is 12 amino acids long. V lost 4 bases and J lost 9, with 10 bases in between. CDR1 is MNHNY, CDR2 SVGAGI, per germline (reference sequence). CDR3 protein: CASSFEASEQFF. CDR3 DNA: TGTGCCAGCAGTTTCGAGGCCTCTGAGCAGTTCTTC.

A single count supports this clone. CDR3 region: CASSYHPGGAKKYF. CDR3 sequence (DNA): TGTGCCAGCAGTTACCATCCAGGGGGGGCAAAAAAGTACTTC. V and J are TRBV6-5 and TRBJ2-7; either TRBD1 or TRBD2 may fit D (7 bases each). Germline V gene sequence: CDR1 MNHEY, CDR2 SVGAGI. This CDR3 is 14 amino acids long. V was trimmed by 2 bases and J by 11 bases, leaving 19 bases between them.

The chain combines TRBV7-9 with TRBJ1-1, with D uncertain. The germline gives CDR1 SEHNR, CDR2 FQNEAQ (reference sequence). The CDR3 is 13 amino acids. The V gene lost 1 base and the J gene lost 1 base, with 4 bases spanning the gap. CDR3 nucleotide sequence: TGTGCCAGCAGCTTAGAACAGAACACTGAAGCTTTCTTT. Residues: CASSLEQNTEAFF.

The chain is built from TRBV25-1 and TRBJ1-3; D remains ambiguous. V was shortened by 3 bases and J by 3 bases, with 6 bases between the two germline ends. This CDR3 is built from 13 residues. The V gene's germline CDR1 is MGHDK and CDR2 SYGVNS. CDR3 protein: CASSDSNGNTIYF. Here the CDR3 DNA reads TGTGCCAGCAGTGACAGTAATGGAAACACCATATATTTT.

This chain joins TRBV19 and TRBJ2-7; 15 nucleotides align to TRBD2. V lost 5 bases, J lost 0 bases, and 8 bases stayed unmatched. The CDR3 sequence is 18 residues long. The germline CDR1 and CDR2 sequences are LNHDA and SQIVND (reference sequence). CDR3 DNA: TGTGCCAGTAGTTCGGGACTAGCGGGAGGCCTACTCTCCTACGAGCAGTACTTC. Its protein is CASSSGLAGGLLSYEQYF.

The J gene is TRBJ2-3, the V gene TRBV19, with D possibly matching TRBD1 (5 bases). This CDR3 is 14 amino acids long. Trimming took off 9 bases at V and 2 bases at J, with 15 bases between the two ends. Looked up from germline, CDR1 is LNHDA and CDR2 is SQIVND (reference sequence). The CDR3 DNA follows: TGTGCCAGCACGCAGGGCCGCAACACAGATACGCAGTATTTT. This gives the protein CASTQGRNTDTQYF.

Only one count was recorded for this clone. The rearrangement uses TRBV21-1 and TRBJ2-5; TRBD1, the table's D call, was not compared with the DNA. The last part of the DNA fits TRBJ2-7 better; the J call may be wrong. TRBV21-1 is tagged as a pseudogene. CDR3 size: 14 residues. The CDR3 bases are TGTGCCAGTCAGAGGCAGGGATTCTCCTACGAGCAGTACTTC. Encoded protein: CASQRQGFSYEQYF.

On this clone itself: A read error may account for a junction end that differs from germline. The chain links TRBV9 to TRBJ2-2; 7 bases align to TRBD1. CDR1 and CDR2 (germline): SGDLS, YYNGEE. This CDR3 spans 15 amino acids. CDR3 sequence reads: CAGSVAGDRAGELFF. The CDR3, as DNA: TGTGCCGGCAGCGTAGCCGGGGACAGAGCCGGGGAGCTGTTTTTT. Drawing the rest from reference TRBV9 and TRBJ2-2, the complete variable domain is DSGVTQTPKHLITATGQRVTLRCSPRSGDLSVYWYQQSLDQGLQFLIQYYNGEERAKGNILERFSAQQFPDLHSELNLSSLELGDSALYFCAGSVAGDRAGELFFGEGSRLTVL.

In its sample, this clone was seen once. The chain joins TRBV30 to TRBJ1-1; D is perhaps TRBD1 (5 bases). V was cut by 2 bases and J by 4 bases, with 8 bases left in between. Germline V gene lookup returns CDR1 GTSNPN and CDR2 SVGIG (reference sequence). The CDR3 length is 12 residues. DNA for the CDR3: TGTGCCTGGAGTTCCGGGGCCACTGAAGCTTTCTTT. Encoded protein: CAWSSGATEAFF. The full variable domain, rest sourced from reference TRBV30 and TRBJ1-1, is SQTIHQWPATLVQPVGSPLSLECTVEGTSNPNLYWYRQAAGRGLQLLFYSVGIGQISSEVPQNLSASRPQDRQFILSSKKLLLSDSGFYLCAWSSGATEAFFGQGTRLTVV.

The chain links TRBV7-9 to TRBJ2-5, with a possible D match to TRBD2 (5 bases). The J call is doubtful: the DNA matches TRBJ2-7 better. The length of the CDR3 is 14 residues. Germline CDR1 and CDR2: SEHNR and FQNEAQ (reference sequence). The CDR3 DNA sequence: TGTGCCAGTCTAGCTAGGCCTCTGGGATACGAGCAGTACTTC. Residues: CASLARPLGYEQYF.

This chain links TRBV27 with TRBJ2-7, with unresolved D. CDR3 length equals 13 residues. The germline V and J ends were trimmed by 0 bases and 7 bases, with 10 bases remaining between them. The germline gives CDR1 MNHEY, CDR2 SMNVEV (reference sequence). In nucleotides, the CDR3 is TGTGCCAGCAGTTTATCCCTGGGTGGAGAGCAGTACTTC. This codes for CASSLSLGGEQYF.

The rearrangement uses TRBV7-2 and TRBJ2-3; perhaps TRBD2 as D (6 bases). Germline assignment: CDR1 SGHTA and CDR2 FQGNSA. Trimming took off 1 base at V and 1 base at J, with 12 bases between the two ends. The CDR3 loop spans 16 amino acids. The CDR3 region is CASSLVSGDGTDTQYF. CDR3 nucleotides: TGTGCCAGCAGCTTAGTATCGGGGGACGGCACAGATACGCAGTATTTT.

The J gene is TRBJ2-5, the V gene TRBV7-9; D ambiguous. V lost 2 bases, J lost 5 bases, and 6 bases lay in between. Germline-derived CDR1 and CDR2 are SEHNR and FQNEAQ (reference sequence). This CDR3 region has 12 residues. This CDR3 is CASSLTSETQYF. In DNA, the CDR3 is TGTGCCAGCAGCTTAACTTCCGAGACCCAGTACTTC.

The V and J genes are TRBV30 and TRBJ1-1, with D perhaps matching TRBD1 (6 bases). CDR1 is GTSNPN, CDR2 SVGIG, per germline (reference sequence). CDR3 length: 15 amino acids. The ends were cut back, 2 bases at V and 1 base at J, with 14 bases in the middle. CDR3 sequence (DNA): TGTGCCTGGAGTAATCTTTTGGACAGGAACACTGAAGCTTTCTTT. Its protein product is CAWSNLLDRNTEAFF. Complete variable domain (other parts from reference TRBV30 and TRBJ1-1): SQTIHQWPATLVQPVGSPLSLECTVEGTSNPNLYWYRQAAGRGLQLLFYSVGIGQISSEVPQNLSASRPQDRQFILSSKKLLLSDSGFYLCAWSNLLDRNTEAFFGQGTRLTVV.

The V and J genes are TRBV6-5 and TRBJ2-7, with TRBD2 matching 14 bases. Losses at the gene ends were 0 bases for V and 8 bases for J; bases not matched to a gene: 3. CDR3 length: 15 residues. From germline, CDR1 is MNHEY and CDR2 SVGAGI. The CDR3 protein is CASSYSGTSGSKQYF. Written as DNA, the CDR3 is TGTGCCAGCAGTTACTCCGGGACTAGCGGGAGCAAGCAGTACTTC.